A selection of T cell receptor beta chains follows, all from one sample in a study of cytomegalovirus exposure and HLA in healthy donors. Sequencing was performed with immunoSEQ multiplex PCR; in TCRdb, only in-frame clones are kept and a portion is missing. The repertoire includes roughly 140,000 clones, approximately 91% of them detected once, and 2.5% to 4% sits in the top ten. Material for sequencing was PBMCs. These receptors all stem from a woman aged 18-30 years in good health and CMV-seropositive. Both conserved end residues are part of each CDR3. The order of the fields is clone size, D gene, V gene, J gene, CDR3 DNA, CDR3 protein. The D gene is left open where the match is weak. Only some rows state a clone size, as once, few, many or a class for expanded clones.

>-|-|TRBV11-3|TRBJ1-4
TGTGCCAGCAGCTTTGGGGCGCCGAATGAAAAACTGTTTTTT
CASSFGAPNEKLFF
>-|-|TRBV6-1|TRBJ2-7
TGTGCCAGCAGTGAAGATGGCGGGATAGCCTACGAGCAGTACTTC
CASSEDGGIAYEQYF
>-|-|TRBV5-4|TRBJ2-1
TGTGCCAGCAGCTTTTCGAGGGTAACATACAATGAGCAGTTCTTC
CASSFSRVTYNEQFF
>-|-|TRBV5-1|TRBJ1-2
TGCGCCAGCAGCTTGGCCCAGGGGCTCGGGAGCTACACCTTC
CASSLAQGLGSYTF
>once|-|TRBV5-1|TRBJ2-3
TGCGCCAGCAGCTTGCAGCAGGGAAACACAGATACGCAGTATTTT
CASSLQQGNTDTQYF
>-|-|TRBV15|TRBJ2-7
TGTGCCACCAGCCAAAACTACGAGCAGTACTTC
CATSQNYEQYF
>-|-|TRBV5-6|TRBJ2-1
TGTGCCAGCAGCTTCCCCTACTCGAACAATGAGCAGTTCTTC
CASSFPYSNNEQFF
>-|TRBD1|TRBV28|TRBJ2-5
TGTGCCAGCAGCCTCGGACAGGAGGTGACCCAGTACTTC
CASSLGQEVTQYF
>-|TRBD1|TRBV6-4|TRBJ2-3
TGTGCCAGCAGTGACTCAACAGGGGTTGAGGGCACAGATACGCAGTATTTT
CASSDSTGVEGTDTQYF
>-|-|TRBV7-2|TRBJ2-4
TGTGCCAGCAGCTTTGAGCGTCTAGCCAAAAACATTCAGTACTTC
CASSFERLAKNIQYF
>few|-|TRBV18|TRBJ2-7
TGTGCCAGCTCACCAGATTCAGGGGTCCTTGGGGAGCAGTACTTC
CASSPDSGVLGEQYF